This T cell receptor beta chain was captured by sequencing in a study of identical twins. This CDR3 spans 15 amino acids. V was shortened by 0 bases and J by 5 bases, with 15 bases between the two germline ends. The V gene's germline CDR1 is SGDLS and CDR2 YYNGEE. Everyone who gave samples was a healthy Caucasian. Study-wide results and limits: Researchers caution that invariant MAIT and iNKT cells could partly confound zero-insertion analyses. For monozygotic twins, models underestimated out-of-frame TCR alpha sharing. Conclusions were drawn cross-sectionally by statistical analysis, without following the same donors.

TCRdb re-called the 5' RACE reads through MiXCR, storing one row per CDR3 protein. The sample lists under 350,000 distinct CDR3 sequences, 9.5% seen once, with 5.5% to 9% in the top ten. Details on this clonotype: The antigen remains unidentified.

Another study also made use of these data, one on yellow fever vaccine responses in identical twins.

This receptor was obtained from a woman aged 18-29 years in good health. The sequencing sample was made of CD8+ T cells sorted from blood. The V gene is TRBV9, the J gene TRBJ2-7; possibly TRBD1 for D (8 bases). The CDR3 nucleotides are TGTGCCAGCAGCGTAGATCAGGGGGCGGGGGACGAGCAGTACTTC. Amino acids: CASSVDQGAGDEQYF.